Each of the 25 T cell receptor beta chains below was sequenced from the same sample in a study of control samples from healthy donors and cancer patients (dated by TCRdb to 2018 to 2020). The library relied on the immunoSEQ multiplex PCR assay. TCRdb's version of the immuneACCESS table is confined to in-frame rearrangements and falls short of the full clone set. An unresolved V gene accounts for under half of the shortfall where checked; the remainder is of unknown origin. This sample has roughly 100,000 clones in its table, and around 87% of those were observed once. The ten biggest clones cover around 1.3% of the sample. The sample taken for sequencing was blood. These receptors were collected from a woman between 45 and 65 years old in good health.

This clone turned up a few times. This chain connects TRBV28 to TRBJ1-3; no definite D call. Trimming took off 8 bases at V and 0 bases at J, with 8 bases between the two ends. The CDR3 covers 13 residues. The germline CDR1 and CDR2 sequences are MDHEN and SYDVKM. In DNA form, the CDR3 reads TGTGCCAGCCGATGGGACTCTGGAAACACCATATATTTT. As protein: CASRWDSGNTIYF.

The CDR3 here is CAIGEGSNQPQHF. The CDR3 nucleotides read TGTGCCATCGGGGAGGGTTCAAATCAGCCCCAGCATTTT. This chain links TRBV10-3 with TRBJ1-5, with unresolved D. The CDR3 loop spans 13 amino acids. V was pared by 8 bases and J by 4 bases, with 12 bases between. Per germline, CDR1 ENHRY and CDR2 SYGVKD.

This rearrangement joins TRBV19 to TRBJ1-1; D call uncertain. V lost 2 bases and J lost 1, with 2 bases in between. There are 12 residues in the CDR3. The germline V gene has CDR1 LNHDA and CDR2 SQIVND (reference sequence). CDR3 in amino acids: CASSIQNTEAFF. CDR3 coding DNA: TGTGCCAGTAGTATACAGAACACTGAAGCTTTCTTT.

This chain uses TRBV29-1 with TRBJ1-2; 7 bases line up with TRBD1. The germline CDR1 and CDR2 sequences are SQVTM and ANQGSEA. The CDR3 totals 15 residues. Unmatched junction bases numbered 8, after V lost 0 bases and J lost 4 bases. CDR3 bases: TGCAGCGTTGAAGACGACCACGGACAGGCCTATGGCTACACCTTC. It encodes CSVEDDHGQAYGYTF.

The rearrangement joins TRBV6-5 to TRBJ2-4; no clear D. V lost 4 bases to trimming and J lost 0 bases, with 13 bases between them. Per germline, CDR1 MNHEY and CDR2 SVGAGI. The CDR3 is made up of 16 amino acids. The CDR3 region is CASSSHSGGAKNIQYF. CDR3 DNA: TGTGCCAGCAGTTCCCACTCGGGTGGAGCCAAAAACATTCAGTACTTC.

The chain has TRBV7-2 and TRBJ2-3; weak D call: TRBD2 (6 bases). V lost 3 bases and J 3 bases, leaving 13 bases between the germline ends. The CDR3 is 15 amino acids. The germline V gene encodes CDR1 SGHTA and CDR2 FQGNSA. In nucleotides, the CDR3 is TGTGCCAGCAGCTTGGACGGGGGTCGTACAGATACGCAGTATTTT. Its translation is CASSLDGGRTDTQYF.

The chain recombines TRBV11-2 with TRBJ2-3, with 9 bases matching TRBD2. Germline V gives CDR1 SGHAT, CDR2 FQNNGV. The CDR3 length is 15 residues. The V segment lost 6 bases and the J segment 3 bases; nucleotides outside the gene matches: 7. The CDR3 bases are TGTGCCAGCAGTACTAGCGGGCGAGAAACAGATACGCAGTATTTT. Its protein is CASSTSGRETDTQYF. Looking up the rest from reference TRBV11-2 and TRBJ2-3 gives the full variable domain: EAGVAQSPRYKIIEKRQSVAFWCNPISGHATLYWYQQILGQGPKLLIQFQNNGVVDDSQLPKDRFSAERLKGVDSTLKIQPAKLEDSAVYLCASSTSGRETDTQYFGPGTRLTVL.

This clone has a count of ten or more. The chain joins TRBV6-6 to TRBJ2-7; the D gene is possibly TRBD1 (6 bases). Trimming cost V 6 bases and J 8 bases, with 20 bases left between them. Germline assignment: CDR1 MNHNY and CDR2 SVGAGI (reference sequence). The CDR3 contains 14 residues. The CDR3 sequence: CASRASDGQGKQYF. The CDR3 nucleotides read TGTGCCAGCAGGGCTTCGGACGGCCAGGGGAAGCAGTACTTC.

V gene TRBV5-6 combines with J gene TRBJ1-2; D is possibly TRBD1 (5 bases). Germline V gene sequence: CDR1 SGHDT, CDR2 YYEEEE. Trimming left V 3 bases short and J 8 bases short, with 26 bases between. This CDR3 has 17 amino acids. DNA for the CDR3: TGTGCCAGCAGCTCAGGCCTAAGGGACGGTCGCAAGGACGGCTACACCTTC. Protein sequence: CASSSGLRDGRKDGYTF.

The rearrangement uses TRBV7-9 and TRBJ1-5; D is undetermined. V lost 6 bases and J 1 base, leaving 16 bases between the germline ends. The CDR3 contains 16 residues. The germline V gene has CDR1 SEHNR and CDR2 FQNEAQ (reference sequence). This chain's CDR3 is CASSSLKGTSNQPQHF. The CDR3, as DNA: TGTGCCAGCAGTAGTCTTAAGGGTACGAGCAATCAGCCCCAGCATTTT.

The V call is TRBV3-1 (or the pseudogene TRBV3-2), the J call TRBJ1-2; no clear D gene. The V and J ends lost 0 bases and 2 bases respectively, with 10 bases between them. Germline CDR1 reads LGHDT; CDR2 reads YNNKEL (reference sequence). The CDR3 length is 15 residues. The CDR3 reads CASSQDAAGNYGYTF. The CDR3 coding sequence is TGTGCCAGCAGCCAAGATGCGGCGGGGAACTATGGCTACACCTTC.

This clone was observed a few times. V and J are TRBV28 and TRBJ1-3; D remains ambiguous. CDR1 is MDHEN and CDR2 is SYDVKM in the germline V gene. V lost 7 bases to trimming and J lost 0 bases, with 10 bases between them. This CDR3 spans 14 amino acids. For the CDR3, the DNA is TGTGCCAGCACCACTCCCTTCTCTGGAAACACCATATATTTT. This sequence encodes CASTTPFSGNTIYF.

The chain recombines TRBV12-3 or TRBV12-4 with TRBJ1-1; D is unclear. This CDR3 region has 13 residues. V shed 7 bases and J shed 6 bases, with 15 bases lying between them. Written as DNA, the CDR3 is TGTGCCAGCACCACTTCAGAGGCGGCTGAAGCTTTCTTT. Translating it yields CASTTSEAAEAFF.

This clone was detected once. The CDR3 nucleotides read TGTGCCAGCAGTGGTTTAGCGGGGGGCGATGAGCAGTTCTTC. Translated, it gives CASSGLAGGDEQFF. This chain connects TRBV6-2 or TRBV6-3 to TRBJ2-1; 10 bases agree with TRBD2. The ends lost 5 bases at V and 8 bases at J; junction bases unmatched: 6. In germline, CDR1 is MNHEY, CDR2 SVGEGT. The CDR3 is made up of 14 amino acids.

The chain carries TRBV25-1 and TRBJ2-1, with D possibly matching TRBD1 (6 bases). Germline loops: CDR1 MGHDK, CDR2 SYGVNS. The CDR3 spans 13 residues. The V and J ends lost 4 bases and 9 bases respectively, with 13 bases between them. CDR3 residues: CASSGQVLAEQFF. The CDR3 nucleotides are TGTGCCAGCAGTGGACAGGTACTGGCTGAGCAGTTCTTC.

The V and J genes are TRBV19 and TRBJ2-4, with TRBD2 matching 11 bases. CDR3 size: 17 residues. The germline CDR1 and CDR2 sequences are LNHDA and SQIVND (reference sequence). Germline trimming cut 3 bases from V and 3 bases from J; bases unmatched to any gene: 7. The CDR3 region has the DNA TGTGCCAGTAGTATTGGTCCTAGCGGGAGGTTCAAAAACATTCAGTACTTC. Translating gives CASSIGPSGRFKNIQYF.

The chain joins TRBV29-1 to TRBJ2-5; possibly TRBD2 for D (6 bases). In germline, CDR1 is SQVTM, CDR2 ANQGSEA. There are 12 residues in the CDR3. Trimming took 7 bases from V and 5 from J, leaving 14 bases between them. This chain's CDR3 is CSARERGETQYF. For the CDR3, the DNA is TGCAGCGCTCGGGAGAGGGGCGAGACCCAGTACTTC.

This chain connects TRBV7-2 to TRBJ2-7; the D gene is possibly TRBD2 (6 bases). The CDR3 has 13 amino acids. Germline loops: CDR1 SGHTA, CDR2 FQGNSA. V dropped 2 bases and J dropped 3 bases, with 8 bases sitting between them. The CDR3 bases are TGTGCCAGCAGCTTAAGGGACTTCTACGAGCAGTACTTC. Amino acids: CASSLRDFYEQYF. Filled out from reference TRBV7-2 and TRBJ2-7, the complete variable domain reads GAGVSQSPSNKVTEKGKDVELRCDPISGHTALYWYRQSLGQGLEFLIYFQGNSAPDKSGLPSDRFSAERTGGSVSTLTIQRTQQEDSAVYLCASSLRDFYEQYFGPGTRLTVT.

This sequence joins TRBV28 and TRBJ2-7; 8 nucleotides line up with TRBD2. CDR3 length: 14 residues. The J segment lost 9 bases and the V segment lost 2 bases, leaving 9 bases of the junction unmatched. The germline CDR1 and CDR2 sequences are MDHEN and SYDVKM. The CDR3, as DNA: TGTGCCAGCAGTTTAGGGCAGCGGGAGCGTCCGCAGTACTTC. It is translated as CASSLGQRERPQYF.

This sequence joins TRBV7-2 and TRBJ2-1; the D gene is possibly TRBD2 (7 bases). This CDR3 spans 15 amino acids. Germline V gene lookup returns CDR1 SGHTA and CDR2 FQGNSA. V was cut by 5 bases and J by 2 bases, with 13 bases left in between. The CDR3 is CASSPEGGAYNEQFF. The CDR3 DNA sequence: TGTGCCAGCAGCCCAGAAGGGGGGGCCTACAATGAGCAGTTCTTC.

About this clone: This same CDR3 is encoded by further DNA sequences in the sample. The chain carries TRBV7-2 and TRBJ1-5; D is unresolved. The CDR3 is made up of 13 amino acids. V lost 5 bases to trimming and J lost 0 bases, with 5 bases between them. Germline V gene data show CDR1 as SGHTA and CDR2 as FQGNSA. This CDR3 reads CASSPNSNQPQHF. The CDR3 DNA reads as TGTGCCAGCAGCCCCAATAGCAATCAGCCCCAGCATTTT.

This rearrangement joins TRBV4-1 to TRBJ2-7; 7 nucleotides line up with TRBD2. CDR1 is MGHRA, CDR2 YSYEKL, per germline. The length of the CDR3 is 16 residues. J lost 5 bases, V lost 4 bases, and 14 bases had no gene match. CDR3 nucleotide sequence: TGCGCCAGCAGCCTTACCCGGACTAGAGGTCCCCACGAGCAGTACTTC. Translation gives CASSLTRTRGPHEQYF.

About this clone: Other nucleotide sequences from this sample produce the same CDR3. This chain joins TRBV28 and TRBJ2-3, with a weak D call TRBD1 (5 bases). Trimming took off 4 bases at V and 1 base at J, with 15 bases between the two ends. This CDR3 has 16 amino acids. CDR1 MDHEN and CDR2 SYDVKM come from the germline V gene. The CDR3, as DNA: TGTGCCAGCAGTTCCCCGCAGGGTGATGGCACAGATACGCAGTATTTT. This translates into CASSSPQGDGTDTQYF.

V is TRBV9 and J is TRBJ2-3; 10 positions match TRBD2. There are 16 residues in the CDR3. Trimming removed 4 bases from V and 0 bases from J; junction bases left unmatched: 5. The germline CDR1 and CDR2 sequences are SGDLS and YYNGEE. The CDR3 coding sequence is TGTGCCAGCAGCTCCCGACTAGCGGGCAGCACAGATACGCAGTATTTT. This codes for CASSSRLAGSTDTQYF.

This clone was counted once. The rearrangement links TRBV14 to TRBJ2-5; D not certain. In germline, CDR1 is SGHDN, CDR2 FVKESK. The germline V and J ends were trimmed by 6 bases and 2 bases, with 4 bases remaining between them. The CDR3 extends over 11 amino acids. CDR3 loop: CASSYQETQYF. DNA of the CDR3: TGTGCCAGCAGTTATCAAGAGACCCAGTACTTC.